This T cell receptor beta chain was identified in a study of shared clonotypes between healthy human individuals. Study context: The composition of the donors was a couple of women and a few men aged 18 to 49.

TCRdb keeps only in-frame clones here, not all; method: immunoSEQ multiplex PCR. Among 490,000 or so clones listed, 70% to 85% were seen once. Study-wide results and limits: How much donors shared clonotypes was expected to be affected by sequencing depth.

As concerns this clone: What it binds is not known.

V was pared by 0 bases and J by 8 bases, with 15 bases between. The CDR3 runs 15 residues. Germline CDR1 is WNHNN and CDR2 is SYGVQD (reference sequence). The receptor comes from a woman aged 40 to 49 in good health. Some clones in this sample may be carry-over from other donors' samples. The sample was PBMCs. The chain carries TRBV10-1 and TRBJ2-3, with D perhaps matching TRBD1 or TRBD2 (5 bases each). The CDR3 reads CASSESGASRATQYF. Written as DNA, the CDR3 is TGCGCCAGCAGTGAGTCGGGTGCTAGCAGGGCTACGCAGTATTTT.